This TCR beta chain appears in the sequencing data of a study of CD8 T cells in ankylosing spondylitis. About this clonotype: What it binds is not known.

Germline V CDR1 and CDR2: SNHLY, FYNNEI. V shed 7 bases and J 1 base; nucleotides not matched to a gene: 3. The CDR3 contains 13 residues. TCRdb reanalysed the 5' RACE reads using MiXCR and keeps one entry per CDR3 protein. The data hold 250,000 or so distinct CDR3 sequences, with roughly 10% observed a single time. General observations from the study: Significant enrichment of disease-linked clones was reported in matched ankylosing spondylitis synovial fluid. Clones linked to the disease showed a CD8+ phenotype. They occurred at relatively low frequencies in peripheral blood.

The material sequenced was blood, either unsorted or a sorted T cell fraction (not recorded which). The TCR comes from a male donor with ankylosing spondylitis or in good health (not recorded which). The chain has TRBV2 and TRBJ2-5, with TRBD1 matching 7 bases. The CDR3 DNA is TGTGCCAGCACTCGGACAGGCCAAGAGACCCAGTACTTC. This translates into CASTRTGQETQYF.